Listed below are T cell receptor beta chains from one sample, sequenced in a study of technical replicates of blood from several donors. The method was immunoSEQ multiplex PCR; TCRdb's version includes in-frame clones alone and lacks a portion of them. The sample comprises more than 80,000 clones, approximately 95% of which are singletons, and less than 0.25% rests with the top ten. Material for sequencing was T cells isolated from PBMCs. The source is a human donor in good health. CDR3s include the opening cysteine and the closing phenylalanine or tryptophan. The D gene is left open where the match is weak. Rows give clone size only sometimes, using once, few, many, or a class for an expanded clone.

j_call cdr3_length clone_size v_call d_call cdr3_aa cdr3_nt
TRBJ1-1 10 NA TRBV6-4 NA CASIGQEAFF TGTGCCAGCATTGGACAGGAAGCTTTCTTT
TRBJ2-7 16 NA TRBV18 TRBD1 CASSNTGTGVNYEQYF TGTGCCAGCTCGAACACGGGGACAGGGGTGAACTACGAGCAGTACTTC
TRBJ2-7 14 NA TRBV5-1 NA CASSEGGVRYEQYF TGCGCCAGCAGCGAGGGGGGGGTTAGGTACGAGCAGTACTTC
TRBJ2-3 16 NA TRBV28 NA CASSLYDKSSTDTQYF TGTGCCAGCAGTCTCTACGACAAGTCTAGCACAGATACGCAGTATTTT
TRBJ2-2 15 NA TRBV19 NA CASSIDRGSTGELFF TGTGCCAGTAGTATAGATCGGGGGTCCACCGGGGAGCTGTTTTTT
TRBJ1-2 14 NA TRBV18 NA CASSPSVRDYGYTF TGTGCCAGCTCACCATCCGTGCGGGACTATGGCTACACCTTC
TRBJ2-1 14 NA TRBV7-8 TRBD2 CASSAGLGYNEQFF TGTGCCAGCAGTGCGGGACTAGGGTACAATGAGCAGTTCTTC
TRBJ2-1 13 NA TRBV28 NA CASSFFRDFEQFF TGTGCCAGCAGTTTCTTCCGGGACTTTGAGCAGTTCTTC
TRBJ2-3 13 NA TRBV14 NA CASSPSSTDTQYF TGTGCCAGCAGCCCGTCTAGCACAGATACGCAGTATTTT
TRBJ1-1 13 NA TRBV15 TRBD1 CATSDRDVTEAFF TGTGCCACCAGCGACAGGGACGTCACTGAAGCTTTCTTT
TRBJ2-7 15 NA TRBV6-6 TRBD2 CASRPVGLAYDEQYF TGTGCCAGCAGACCGGTGGGACTAGCATACGACGAGCAGTACTTC
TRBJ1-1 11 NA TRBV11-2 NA CASSSNTEAFF TGTGCCAGCAGCTCTAACACTGAAGCTTTCTTT
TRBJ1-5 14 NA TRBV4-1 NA CASRHAGSNQPQHF TGCGCCAGCAGACACGCAGGGAGCAATCAGCCCCAGCATTTT
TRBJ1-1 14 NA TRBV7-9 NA CASSFSDRDTEAFF TGTGCCAGCAGCTTCTCAGACCGGGATACTGAAGCTTTCTTT
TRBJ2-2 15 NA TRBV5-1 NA CASSLGTTVTRELFF TGCGCCAGCAGCTTGGGGACAACAGTGACCAGGGAGCTGTTTTTT
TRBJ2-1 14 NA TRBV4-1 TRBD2 CASSQDSLAGEQFF TGCGCCAGCAGCCAAGATTCCCTAGCGGGCGAGCAGTTCTTC
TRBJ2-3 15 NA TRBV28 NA CASSFFGASTDTQYF TGTGCCAGCAGTTTCTTTGGAGCTAGCACAGATACGCAGTATTTT
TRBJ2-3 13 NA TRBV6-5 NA CASSRLAADTQYF TGTGCCAGCAGTCGACTCGCCGCAGATACGCAGTATTTT
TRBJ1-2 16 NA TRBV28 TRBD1 CASSMKLRGQRYGYTF TGTGCCAGCAGTATGAAACTCAGGGGACAGCGCTATGGCTACACCTTC
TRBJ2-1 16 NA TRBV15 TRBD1 CATSREGGRGVNEQFF TGTGCCACCAGCAGAGAAGGGGGCCGGGGTGTGAATGAGCAGTTCTTC
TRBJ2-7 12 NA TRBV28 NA CASSFSVYEQYF TGTGCCAGCAGTTTCTCGGTCTACGAGCAGTACTTC
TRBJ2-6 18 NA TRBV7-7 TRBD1 CASSLWTGGKTGANVLTF TGTGCCAGCAGCTTGTGGACAGGGGGCAAAACTGGGGCCAACGTCCTGACTTTC
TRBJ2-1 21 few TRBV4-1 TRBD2 CASSQDGVWTSGRSSYNEQFF TGCGCCAGCAGCCAAGATGGGGTATGGACTAGCGGGAGGAGCTCCTACAATGAGCAGTTCTTC
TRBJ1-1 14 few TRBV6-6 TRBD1 CASSPDRALLEAFF TGTGCCAGCAGTCCGGACAGGGCGCTCCTTGAAGCTTTCTTT
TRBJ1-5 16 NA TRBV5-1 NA CASSLMGGGGNQPQHF TGCGCCAGCAGCCTGATGGGGGGGGGCGGCAATCAGCCCCAGCATTTT
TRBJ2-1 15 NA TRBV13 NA CASSLRGGVRNEQFF TGTGCCAGCAGCTTAAGGGGGGGGGTCAGGAATGAGCAGTTCTTC
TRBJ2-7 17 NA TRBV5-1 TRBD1 CASSFTQGQGRLYEQYF TGCGCCAGCAGCTTCACCCAAGGACAGGGCCGTCTCTACGAGCAGTACTTC
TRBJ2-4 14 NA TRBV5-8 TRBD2 CASSLYSGGRFPYF TGTGCCAGCAGCTTGTATAGCGGGGGCAGATTCCCGTACTTC
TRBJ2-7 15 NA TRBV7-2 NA CASSSPLDPGYEQYF TGTGCCAGCAGCTCCCCTTTGGACCCAGGGTACGAGCAGTACTTC
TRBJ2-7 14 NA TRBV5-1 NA CASGAVPQGYEQYF TGCGCCAGCGGGGCGGTCCCTCAGGGCTACGAGCAGTACTTC
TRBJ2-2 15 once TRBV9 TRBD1 CASSDRGPESGELFF TGTGCCAGCAGCGACAGGGGTCCGGAGTCCGGGGAGCTGTTTTTT
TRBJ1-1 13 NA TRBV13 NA CASSLGGGTEAFF TGTGCCAGCAGCTTAGGGGGAGGGACTGAAGCTTTCTTT
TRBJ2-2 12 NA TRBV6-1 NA CSCREVTGELFF TGTAGCTGCAGGGAGGTCACCGGGGAGCTGTTTTTT
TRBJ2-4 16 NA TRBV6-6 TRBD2 CASSLASGGYKNIQYF TGTGCCAGCAGTTTGGCCAGCGGGGGCTACAAAAACATTCAGTACTTC
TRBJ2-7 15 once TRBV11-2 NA CASSVRSDRPYEQYF TGTGCCAGCAGCGTCCGCTCAGACAGGCCTTACGAGCAGTACTTC
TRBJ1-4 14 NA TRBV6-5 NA CAAKRQGPNEKLFF TGTGCCGCTAAGAGGCAGGGGCCTAATGAAAAACTGTTTTTT
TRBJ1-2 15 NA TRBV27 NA CASSLGGAVNYGYTF TGTGCCAGCAGTTTGGGAGGCGCAGTCAACTATGGCTACACCTTC
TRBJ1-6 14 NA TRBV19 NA CASSPGNSGSPLHF TGTGCCAGTAGTCCGGGAAACTCGGGGTCACCCCTCCACTTT
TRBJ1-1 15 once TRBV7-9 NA CASSLLGKQNTEAFF TGTGCCAGCAGCTTATTGGGCAAACAGAACACTGAAGCTTTCTTT
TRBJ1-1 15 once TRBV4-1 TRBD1 CASSQIPRTGYEAFF TGCGCCAGCAGCCAAATACCCCGGACAGGGTATGAAGCTTTCTTT
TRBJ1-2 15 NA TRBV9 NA CASSVALWGDYGYTF TGTGCCAGCAGCGTAGCTCTGTGGGGAGACTATGGCTACACCTTC
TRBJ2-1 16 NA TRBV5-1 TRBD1 CASSPHLTGDYNEQFF TGCGCCAGCAGCCCCCATCTCACAGGGGACTACAATGAGCAGTTCTTC
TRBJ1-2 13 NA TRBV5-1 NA CASRAGPNYGYTF TGCGCCAGCAGGGCAGGGCCAAACTATGGCTACACCTTC